The next 5 T cell receptor beta chains were all read from a single sample in a study of blood T cell repertoires in COVID-19. Sequencing used immunoSEQ multiplex PCR; TCRdb keeps in-frame clones, though not all of them. Counted here are some 350,000 clones, around 91% occurring once; the ten biggest clones make up 6.5% to 7%. Sequenced material: peripheral blood. The source of these receptors is a young man with active or convalescent COVID-19.

V is TRBV3-1 (or the pseudogene TRBV3-2) and J is TRBJ2-6, with 11 bases lining up with TRBD2. Per the germline V gene, CDR1 is LGHDT and CDR2 is YNNKEL (reference sequence). The trim removed 4 bases at V and 1 base at J, leaving 6 bases unmatched. This CDR3 has 18 residues. DNA for the CDR3: TGTGCCAGCAGCCCACTAGCGGGAGATCGGTCTGGGGCCAACGTCCTGACTTTC. It yields the protein CASSPLAGDRSGANVLTF.

The table lists this clone with a count of one. This chain uses TRBV29-1 with TRBJ2-1, with TRBD2 matching 10 bases. This CDR3 is 13 amino acids long. V lost 6 bases, J lost 5 bases, and 4 bases stayed unmatched. CDR1 is SQVTM and CDR2 is ANQGSEA in the germline V gene. CDR3 DNA: TGCAGCGTGGGGACTAGCGCTAACAATGAGCAGTTCTTC. Its translation is CSVGTSANNEQFF.

The DNA for the CDR3 is TGTGCCAGCAGCTTAGCTGCCCCGGGCCTGACAGGGGGCGGAGGCTACACCTTC. Translation gives CASSLAAPGLTGGGGYTF. This chain uses TRBV7-9 with TRBJ1-2, with 10 positions matching TRBD1. V dropped 0 bases and J dropped 8; count of bases not matched to a gene: 15. CDR1 and CDR2 from the germline V gene are SEHNR and FQNEAQ (reference sequence). This CDR3 comprises 18 residues.

A remark on this clone: Different DNA sequences within this sample yield the same CDR3. The chain recombines TRBV12-3 or TRBV12-4 with TRBJ1-1; a weak D match, TRBD1 (5 bases). Trimming pared 3 bases from V and 1 base from J, leaving 6 bases between. There are 13 residues in the CDR3. CDR3 sequence: CASSLTANTEAFF. CDR3 sequence (DNA): TGTGCCAGCAGTTTGACAGCGAACACTGAAGCTTTCTTT.

This rearrangement joins TRBV10-1 to TRBJ1-5; 10 bases are a match to TRBD1. Germline V gene sequence: CDR1 WNHNN, CDR2 SYGVQD (reference sequence). The CDR3 length is 12 residues. Germline trimming cut 10 bases from V and 7 bases from J; bases unmatched to any gene: 4. The CDR3 DNA sequence: TGCGCCACACGGACAGGGGGGCAGCCCCAGCATTTT. Translation gives CATRTGGQPQHF.